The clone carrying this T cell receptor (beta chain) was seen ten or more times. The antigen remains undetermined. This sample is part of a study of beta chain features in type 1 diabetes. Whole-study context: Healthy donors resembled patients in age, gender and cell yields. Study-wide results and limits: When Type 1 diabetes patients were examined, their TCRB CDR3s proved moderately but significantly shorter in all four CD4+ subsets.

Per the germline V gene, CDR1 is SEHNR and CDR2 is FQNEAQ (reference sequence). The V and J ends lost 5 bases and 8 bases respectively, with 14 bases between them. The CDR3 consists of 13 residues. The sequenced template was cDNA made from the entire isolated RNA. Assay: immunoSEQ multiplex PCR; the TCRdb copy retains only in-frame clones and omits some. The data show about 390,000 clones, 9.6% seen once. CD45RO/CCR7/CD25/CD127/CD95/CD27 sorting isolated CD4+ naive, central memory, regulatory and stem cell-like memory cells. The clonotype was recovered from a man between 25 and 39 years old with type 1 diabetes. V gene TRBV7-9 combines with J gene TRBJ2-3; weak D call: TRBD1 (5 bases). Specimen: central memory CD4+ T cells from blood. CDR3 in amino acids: CASSAVGEGTQYF. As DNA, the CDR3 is TGTGCCAGCAGCGCGGTAGGGGAAGGTACGCAGTATTTT.